Sequencing of this TCR beta chain was carried out in a study of shared clonotypes between healthy human individuals. Study results and limitations: Rarefaction curves obtained for sorted subsets showed sequencing incomplete despite large depth. Naive subsets generally exceeded memory subsets in estimated richness.

Method: immunoSEQ multiplex PCR; TCRdb's copy keeps in-frame clones and lacks some. In the table there are some 1 million clones, around 76% of which are singletons. V trimming: 1 base; J trimming: 9 bases; junction bases outside the gene matches: 1. The CDR3 covers 12 residues. Germline V gene lookup returns CDR1 SGHTA and CDR2 FQGNSA. With regard to this clone: Its specificity is not known.

This rearrangement joins TRBV7-2 to TRBJ1-1; TRBD1 aligns across 8 bases. The clonotype comes from a man aged 18 to 29 in good health. The sample was memory CD4+ T cells sorted from blood. This sample's subset: CD45RA-negative fraction. Here the CDR3 reads CASSLGTGQAFF. The CDR3 DNA reads TGTGCCAGCAGCTTAGGGACAGGGCAAGCTTTCTTT.